The sequence of this T cell receptor beta chain was determined in a study of Graves' ophthalmopathy and Graves' hyperthyroidism. The sequenced template was RNA, covering the TCR beta CDR3 region. Investigators did first-round RT-PCR with HTBI primers, then second-round multiplex PCR. TCRdb reprocessed the multiplex PCR reads via MiXCR and lists one record per CDR3 protein. The sample lists around 470,000 distinct CDR3 sequences, roughly an eighth occurring once. Serum thyroxine and TRAb, along with clinical symptoms, thyroid ultrasound and orbital computed tomography, were what diagnosis relied on. Trimming left V 7 bases short and J 0 bases short, with 25 bases between. The CDR3 extends over 19 amino acids. Germline V gene data show CDR1 as SGHAT and CDR2 as FQNNGV. This clonotype was seen many times.

Sequencing was performed on blood. V and J are TRBV11-2 and TRBJ1-5; maybe TRBD1 (5 bases). This clonotype originated in a woman aged 25 to 39 with Graves' ophthalmopathy. The CDR3 region has the DNA TGTGCCAGCACCATACCCTCCCGGGACGAGGCATATAGCAATCAGCCCCAGCATTTT. This codes for CASTIPSRDEAYSNQPQHF.